A selection of T cell receptor beta chains follows, all from one sample in a study of CD8+ T cells in alopecia areata. TCRdb keeps only in-frame clones here, not all; method: immunoSEQ multiplex PCR. This sample has under 85,000 clones, with 45% to 50% found just once. Sequenced material: CD8+ T cells sorted from blood, taken at week 0. These receptors all stem from a human donor with alopecia areata. Each CDR3 is given with its conserved first and last residue. The order of the fields is V gene, J gene, CDR3 length, clone size, D gene, CDR3 DNA, CDR3 protein. A D gene is named only where the DNA matches it firmly. Clone size, where shown, is once, few, many, or a class for clones that have expanded.

>TRBV7-9|TRBJ1-4|14|NA|NA
TGTGCCCTCTCCTTCACGGGTGTACATGAAAAACTGTTTTTT
CALSFTGVHEKLFF
>TRBV6-5|TRBJ2-1|13|NA|NA
TGTGCCAGCAGTACCGGGATCAACAATGAGCAGTTCTTC
CASSTGINNEQFF
>TRBV11-2|TRBJ2-7|13|NA|NA
TGTGCCAGCAGCTTATTGGGCTCCTACGAGCAGTACTTC
CASSLLGSYEQYF
>TRBV23-1|TRBJ2-3|15|few|TRBD1
TGCGCCAGCATTAAAGGGTCCAGGGGGCCAGATACGCAGTATTTT
CASIKGSRGPDTQYF
>TRBV13|TRBJ2-7|13|NA|NA
TGTGCCAGCACCCCCCAAAGGGGCTACGAGCAGTACTTC
CASTPQRGYEQYF
>TRBV6-5|TRBJ2-1|13|NA|TRBD2
TGTGCCACTCTAGCGGGAGTGGGATATGAGCAGTTCTTC
CATLAGVGYEQFF
>TRBV6-1|TRBJ2-7|15|NA|TRBD2
TGTGCCAGCAGTGAAGGTAGCGGGAGCCCCTACGAGCAGTACTTC
CASSEGSGSPYEQYF
>TRBV6-5|TRBJ2-2|13|NA|NA
TGTGCCAGCAGTTACTCATTCCCCGGGGAGCTGTTTTTT
CASSYSFPGELFF
>TRBV7-9|TRBJ2-1|11|few|NA
TGTGCCAGTTTGGGGTTGAATGAGCAGTTCTTC
CASLGLNEQFF
>TRBV5-6|TRBJ2-7|14|NA|NA
TGTGCCAGCAGCCCAGGCGGGACCTCCTACGAGCAGTACTTC
CASSPGGTSYEQYF
>TRBV4-2|TRBJ2-3|15|few|NA
TGTGCCAGCAGCCAGATCAGGGGGGCGACAGATACGCAGTATTTT
CASSQIRGATDTQYF
>TRBV7-9|TRBJ2-7|15|NA|NA
TGTGCCAGCAGCTTATCTGGGCACTTTCAGTACGAGCAGTACTTC
CASSLSGHFQYEQYF
>TRBV29-1|TRBJ2-7|15|NA|NA
TGCAGCGTTGAAGATCGGACGTACCCACCCTACGAGCAGTACTTC
CSVEDRTYPPYEQYF
>TRBV9|TRBJ1-1|14|NA|TRBD1
TGTGCCAGCAGCTTCCGACAGGGAAGGACTGAAGCTTTCTTT
CASSFRQGRTEAFF
>TRBV5-6|TRBJ2-5|13|NA|NA
TGTGCCAGCAGCTTGGGGTACCAAGAGACCCAGTACTTC
CASSLGYQETQYF
>TRBV13|TRBJ2-7|13|NA|NA
TGTGCCAGCAGAGGACAGAACTCCTACGAGCAGTACTTC
CASRGQNSYEQYF
>TRBV5-1|TRBJ2-5|16|NA|NA
TGCGCCAGCAGCTTTGTTGGGGGAGGAAGAATCGAGACCCAGTACTTC
CASSFVGGGRIETQYF
>TRBV28|TRBJ1-2|15|NA|TRBD1
TGTGCCAGCAACTCTTGGCGACAGGGGGCGCGCGGCTACACCTTC
CASNSWRQGARGYTF
>TRBV5-1|TRBJ2-3|15|NA|NA
TGCGCCAGTACCTTCAAACAGGGAGGCACAGATACGCAGTATTTT
CASTFKQGGTDTQYF
>TRBV7-9|TRBJ2-5|19|few|TRBD1
TGTGCCAGCAGCTCCAGGGGCAGGGGGCAAAAGCAGCACCAAGAGACCCAGTACTTC
CASSSRGRGQKQHQETQYF
>TRBV4-2|TRBJ2-7|13|NA|NA
TGTGCCAGCAGCCATGGAGGGAGCTACGAGCAGTACTTC
CASSHGGSYEQYF
>TRBV18|TRBJ2-2|16|NA|NA
TGTGCCAGCTCACCAATCGGGCGGGTGAACACCGGGGAGCTGTTTTTT
CASSPIGRVNTGELFF
>TRBV4-1|TRBJ2-6|19|NA|NA
TGCGCCAGCAGCGAGTTCCGGGCCGCGGCGGTATCTGGGGCCAACGTCCTGACTTTC
CASSEFRAAAVSGANVLTF
>TRBV7-9|TRBJ1-1|14|NA|NA
TGTGCCAGCAGCACAGGCGGCGGGAACACTGAAGCTTTCTTT
CASSTGGGNTEAFF
>TRBV4-1|TRBJ2-7|15|NA|TRBD2
TGCGCCAGCAGCCAAGGGGAGGGGCTCACCTACGAGCAGTACTTC
CASSQGEGLTYEQYF
>TRBV7-9|TRBJ2-7|14|NA|TRBD2
TGTGCCAGCAGCTCGACTAGCGGGACCTACGAGCAGTACTTC
CASSSTSGTYEQYF
>TRBV13|TRBJ1-2|13|NA|TRBD1
TGTGCCAGCATCCCTCAGGGGGGCGACGGCTACACCTTC
CASIPQGGDGYTF
>TRBV9|TRBJ1-2|16|NA|NA
TGTGCCAGCAGCGGGACCGGGCAGCAAGTTAACTATGGCTACACCTTC
CASSGTGQQVNYGYTF
>TRBV7-9|TRBJ2-7|16|medium-sized|TRBD2
TGTGCCAGCAGCCCCTCGGGACTAGCGGGAGAATACGAGCAGTACTTC
CASSPSGLAGEYEQYF
>TRBV2|TRBJ1-5|15|NA|NA
TGTGCCAGCAGGAACCGGGCCGATAGCAATCAGCCCCAGCATTTT
CASRNRADSNQPQHF
>TRBV6-6|TRBJ2-1|12|NA|NA
TGTGCCAGCCCGGGGAGCTACAATGAGCAGTTCTTC
CASPGSYNEQFF
>TRBV27|TRBJ2-5|17|NA|TRBD2
TGTGCCAGCAGCGACACCCAGACTAGCGGGGGGAAAGAGACCCAGTACTTC
CASSDTQTSGGKETQYF
>TRBV27|TRBJ2-7|15|NA|TRBD2
TGTGCCAGCAGTTTAGGTAGCGGGAGTGGATACGAGCAGTACTTC
CASSLGSGSGYEQYF
>TRBV7-9|TRBJ1-2|15|NA|TRBD1
TGTGCCAGCAGGGGACAGGGGACCCCTAACTATGGCTACACCTTC
CASRGQGTPNYGYTF
>TRBV7-8|TRBJ1-4|15|NA|TRBD1
TGTGCCAGCAGCTTATGGGGACAGGGTACTGAAAAACTGTTTTTT
CASSLWGQGTEKLFF
>TRBV16|TRBJ2-5|14|many|TRBD2
TGTGCCAGCAGCCAATCGGGACTAGCTGAGACCCAGTACTTC
CASSQSGLAETQYF
>TRBV5-1|TRBJ1-1|14|NA|NA
TGCGCCAGCAGCTCGAGGGGATTGGAAACTGAAGCTTTCTTT
CASSSRGLETEAFF
>TRBV7-6|TRBJ2-7|14|once|TRBD2
TGTGCCAGCAGCTCAGCGGGACTCCCCTACGAGCAGTACTTC
CASSSAGLPYEQYF
>TRBV30|TRBJ1-1|13|NA|NA
TGTGCCTGGAGTGTAATTGGGGCCGCTGAAGCTTTCTTT
CAWSVIGAAEAFF
>TRBV5-6|TRBJ2-4|12|NA|NA
TGTGCCAGCAGCGCAGGGACGGCCATTCAGTACTTC
CASSAGTAIQYF
>TRBV7-2|TRBJ1-5|16|NA|TRBD1
TGTGCCAGCAGCTTGCGGACAGGGTCTGGCAATCAGCCCCAGCATTTT
CASSLRTGSGNQPQHF
>TRBV9|TRBJ1-1|15|NA|NA
TGTGCCAGCAGCGCCTCTGGGGGAGGGAACACTGAAGCTTTCTTT
CASSASGGGNTEAFF